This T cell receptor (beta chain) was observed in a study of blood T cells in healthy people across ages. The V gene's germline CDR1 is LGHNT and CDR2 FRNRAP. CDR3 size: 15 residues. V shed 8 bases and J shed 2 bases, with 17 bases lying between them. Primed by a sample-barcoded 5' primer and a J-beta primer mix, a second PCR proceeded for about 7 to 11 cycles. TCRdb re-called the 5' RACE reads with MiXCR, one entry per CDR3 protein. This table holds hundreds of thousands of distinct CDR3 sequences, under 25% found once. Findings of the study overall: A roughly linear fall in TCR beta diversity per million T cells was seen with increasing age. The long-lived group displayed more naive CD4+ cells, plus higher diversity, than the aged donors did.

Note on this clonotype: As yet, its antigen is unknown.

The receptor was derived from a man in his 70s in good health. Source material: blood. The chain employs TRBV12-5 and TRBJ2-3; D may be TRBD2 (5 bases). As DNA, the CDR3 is TGTGCTAGTAAGGACGGGATCCTCAACACAGATACGCAGTATTTT. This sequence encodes CASKDGILNTDTQYF. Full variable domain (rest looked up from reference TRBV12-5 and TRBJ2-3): DARVTQTPRHKVTEMGQEVTMRCQPILGHNTVFWYRQTMMQGLELLAYFRNRAPLDDSGMPKDRFSAEMPDATLATLKIQPSEPRDSAVYFCASKDGILNTDTQYFGPGTRLTVL.